This T cell receptor (beta chain) was captured in a study of blood T cell repertoires in COVID-19. Overall study: The analysed material was cDNA or gDNA that came from T cells, B-cell-depleted T cells, or PBMCs.

V was clipped by 1 base and J by 2 bases; unmatched bases: 7. Germline loops: CDR1 LGHNA, CDR2 YNFKEQ. The CDR3 covers 17 residues. The age range of participants was about 18 to 89 years, with residence in about two dozen US areas. The study counted Cohort 3 donors as recovered given two negative PCRs, clearance, or symptom resolution. Profiled with immunoSEQ multiplex PCR; TCRdb holds only in-frame clones, not every one. The sample has a few hundred thousand clones, approximately 88% seen once. This receptor was obtained from a man aged 25 to 40 who had recovered from COVID-19. V gene TRBV4-2 combines with J gene TRBJ2-3; 9 bases are a match to TRBD2. The sequenced sample was PBMCs or T cells enriched from blood (not recorded which). CDR3 DNA sequence: TGTGCCAGCAGCCAAGTTGGCGGGGGGGGAAACACAGATACGCAGTATTTT. Translating it yields CASSQVGGGGNTDTQYF.